This entry lists 5 T cell receptor beta chains sequenced from one sample in a study of type 1 regulatory T cells. No antigen is known for these receptors. MiXCR, run by TCRdb on the reads, gives a single entry per CDR3 protein. Of about 74,000 distinct CDR3 sequences in the sample, around 57% are singletons; the top ten hold 7.6%. The sample taken for sequencing was cultured T cells, either the whole culture or a sorted T cell fraction (not recorded which). Subset noted: Tr1-enriched cell product generated in vitro against host alloantigens. The receptors here all came from a human donor in good health.

The rearrangement links TRBV9 to TRBJ2-7; D uncertain. Trimming stripped 1 base from V and 7 bases from J, with 9 bases between. The CDR3 has 12 amino acids. From germline, CDR1 is SGDLS and CDR2 YYNGEE. CDR3 in amino acids: CASSVLGREQYF. CDR3 coding DNA: TGTGCCAGCAGCGTATTGGGTCGAGAGCAGTACTTC.

The chain recombines TRBV7-2 with TRBJ2-3, with 7 nucleotides matching TRBD1. The CDR3 has 13 residues. Trimming removed 1 base from V and 11 bases from J; junction bases left unmatched: 6. Looked up from germline, CDR1 is SGHTA and CDR2 is FQGNSA. The CDR3 nucleotides read TGTGCCAGCAGCTTAGTAGCGTCAGGGGGGCAGTATTTT. Translation: CASSLVASGGQYF.

This chain joins TRBV9 and TRBJ2-7; 14 bases match TRBD2. CDR3 length equals 17 residues. Germline lookup yields CDR1 SGDLS and CDR2 YYNGEE. Germline trimming cut 4 bases from V and 0 bases from J; bases unmatched to any gene: 6. CDR3 nucleotides: TGTGCCAGCAGCCTCGGACTAGCGGGAGGCAACTCCTACGAGCAGTACTTC. It codes for CASSLGLAGGNSYEQYF.

The rearrangement links TRBV15 to TRBJ2-7, with D possibly TRBD1 on 6 matching bases. The CDR3 sequence is 15 residues long. Germline CDR1 and CDR2: LNHNV and YYDKDF (reference sequence). V gave up 3 bases and J gave up 0 bases, with 12 bases separating them. The CDR3 coding sequence is TGTGCCACCAGCAGCGACCGGGACATCTCCTACGAGCAGTACTTC. Translated: CATSSDRDISYEQYF.

The chain links TRBV6-6 to TRBJ2-4; 7 bases match TRBD1. The germline CDR1 and CDR2 sequences are MNHNY and SVGAGI (reference sequence). Losses at the gene ends were 5 bases for V and 0 bases for J; bases not matched to a gene: 4. The CDR3 spans 15 residues. The CDR3 sequence: CASSLRGLAKNIQYF. The CDR3 bases are TGTGCCAGCAGTCTAAGGGGGCTAGCCAAAAACATTCAGTACTTC.